Below are 8 T cell receptor beta chains sequenced from a single sample in a study of beta chain features in type 1 diabetes (dated by TCRdb to about 2018). The method was the immunoSEQ multiplex PCR assay. The entire isolated RNA was reverse transcribed using the High Capacity cDNA Reverse Transcription Kit, and thus expressed TCRB transcripts were sequenced. The table comes from immuneACCESS by way of TCRdb, which keeps in-frame sequences with V and J called. Part of the clones is missing from these tables; in studies checked, under half for an unresolved V gene and the rest for unknown reasons. The sample yields 900,000 or so clones; 15% to 20% were counted once. The leading ten clones occupy 0.023% of the sample. The material sequenced was naive CD4+ T cells from blood. Reading the label with the study, this specimen's cell subset or site is: true naive CD4+ T cells. The receptor set was obtained from a woman younger than 30 in good health.

This clone was recorded a few times. This sequence joins TRBV28 and TRBJ1-1, with a weak D call TRBD1 (5 bases). Trimming took off 6 bases at V and 3 bases at J, with 17 bases between the two ends. The germline CDR1 and CDR2 sequences are MDHEN and SYDVKM. The CDR3 is made up of 15 amino acids. The CDR3 is CASSPAMGPYTEAFF. The CDR3 nucleotides are TGTGCCAGCAGCCCGGCGATGGGGCCGTACACTGAAGCTTTCTTT. Variable domain in full (rest from reference TRBV28 and TRBJ1-1): DVKVTQSSRYLVKRTGEKVFLECVQDMDHENMFWYRQDPGLGLRLIYFSYDVKMKEKGDIPEGYSVSREKKERFSLILESASTNQTSMYLCASSPAMGPYTEAFFGQGTRLTVV.

The chain joins TRBV9 to TRBJ1-2, with D hard to call. This CDR3 region has 14 residues. Germline CDR1 is SGDLS and CDR2 is YYNGEE. V lost 4 bases and J 7 bases, leaving 17 bases between the germline ends. This CDR3 is CASSQGWQAAGYTF. The CDR3 nucleotides read TGTGCCAGCAGCCAAGGGTGGCAGGCGGCTGGCTACACCTTC.

This chain joins TRBV5-4 and TRBJ2-5; 7 bases are a match to TRBD1. V lost 0 bases, J lost 0 bases, and 5 bases stayed unmatched. This CDR3 region has 16 residues. From germline, CDR1 is SGHNT and CDR2 YYREEE (reference sequence). DNA for the CDR3: TGTGCCAGCAGCTTGGCCCCGGGACAGTACCAAGAGACCCAGTACTTC. Translated: CASSLAPGQYQETQYF.

V is TRBV6-6 and J is TRBJ1-5; no reliable D call. V was trimmed by 5 bases and J by 0 bases, leaving 11 bases between them. The CDR3 is 15 amino acids. The V gene's germline CDR1 is MNHNY and CDR2 SVGAGI (reference sequence). This CDR3 reads CASSPGIYSNQPQHF. The DNA for the CDR3 is TGTGCCAGCAGTCCCGGGATATATAGCAATCAGCCCCAGCATTTT.

This clone was seen a few times. The rearrangement links TRBV11-1 to TRBJ2-7; 8 bases are a match to TRBD1. This CDR3 region has 15 residues. Germline CDR1 and CDR2: SGHAT and FQDESV (reference sequence). The junction had 7 bases not matched to a gene; V was cut back by 3 bases and J by 3 bases. The CDR3 DNA sequence: TGTGCCAGCAGCTTTAGTACAGGGGGTCGCTACGAGCAGTACTTC. Amino acids: CASSFSTGGRYEQYF.

V usage is TRBV5-4 and J usage is TRBJ1-4; tentative D call: TRBD1 (5 bases). The CDR3 totals 13 residues. Between the trimmed V and J ends, which lost 1 base and 9 bases, there was a span of 10 bases. Germline CDR1 and CDR2: SGHNT and YYREEE (reference sequence). CDR3 sequence (DNA): TGTGCCAGCAGCTTGTACCCGGGACAAAAACTGTTTTTT. Translated, it gives CASSLYPGQKLFF.

This chain joins TRBV7-2 and TRBJ2-2; weak D call: TRBD1 (5 bases). The V end was cut by 2 bases, the J end by 5 bases, with 6 bases between. Looked up from germline, CDR1 is SGHTA and CDR2 is FQGNSA. The CDR3 length is 13 residues. The CDR3 sequence is CASSLSGTGELFF. In nucleotides, the CDR3 is TGTGCCAGCAGCTTATCAGGGACCGGGGAGCTGTTTTTT.

The chain recombines TRBV2 with TRBJ1-5; no clear D gene. Trimming shortened V by 7 bases and J by 3 bases, and 10 bases separated the two germline ends. This CDR3 is 13 amino acids long. Germline V gives CDR1 SNHLY, CDR2 FYNNEI. The CDR3 nucleotides read TGTGCCAGCACGGTGGGGATCAATCAGCCCCAGCATTTT. Translating gives CASTVGINQPQHF. The full variable domain, its missing parts supplied by reference TRBV2 and TRBJ1-5, is EPEVTQTPSHQVTQMGQEVILRCVPISNHLYFYWYRQILGQKVEFLVSFYNNEISEKSEIFDDQFSVERPDGSNFTLKIRSTKLEDSAMYFCASTVGINQPQHFGDGTRLSIL.